This T cell receptor (beta chain) was sequenced in a study of cytomegalovirus exposure and HLA in healthy donors. Study in general: HLA-typed donors were the source of roughly 80 million unique TCRs held in an early data release.

Study findings and constraints: Being productive about 87% or about 30% of the time was typical of most TCR beta V segments in an earlier analysis.

This CDR3 comprises 14 residues. The germline V and J ends were trimmed by 5 bases and 3 bases, with 13 bases remaining between them. Germline lookup yields CDR1 MNHNS and CDR2 SASEGT. For this clone: Antigen unknown.

The study ran its PCR with 60 Vbeta and 13 Jbeta primers. Sequencing was performed with immunoSEQ multiplex PCR; in TCRdb, only in-frame clones are kept and a portion is missing. Recorded for this sample: tens of thousands of clones. The chain links TRBV6-1 to TRBJ1-1; perhaps TRBD1 as D (5 bases). Sequenced: PBMCs. The sequence came from a woman in her thirties or forties in good health and CMV-seropositive. Here the CDR3 reads CASSLQGFDTEAFF. The CDR3 DNA follows: TGTGCCAGCAGTCTGCAGGGTTTCGACACTGAAGCTTTCTTT.